The clone carrying this T cell receptor (beta chain) was detected only a few times. Its antigen is currently unknown. The sample originates from a study of cytomegalovirus exposure and HLA in healthy donors. The V gene end was trimmed by 4 bases and the J gene end by 0 bases; junction bases not matched to a gene: 6. The CDR3 contains 15 residues. From germline, CDR1 is SGHKS and CDR2 YYEKEE (reference sequence). General study results and limits: A later analysis showed TCR association rates differing by HLA locus, peaking at DRB1 and lowest at HLA-C. Near-uniform donor sequencing depth was presumed by presence/absence analyses. Analysis was carried out at a later point, and it linked a missense DCLRE1C variant to TCR beta V- and J-gene trimming.

Amplification used 60 Vbeta primers and 13 Jbeta primers. Source study methods: In a later analysis, the count reached about 80 million unique TCR beta chains, with 8.5 million to 14 million shared. The assay was immunoSEQ multiplex PCR, and TCRdb's table has in-frame clones only and misses some. The V and J calls and clone size are taken from that table; D and trimming were inferred from the DNA. The data show 180,000 or so clones, with roughly 79% seen just once and more than 12% held by the top ten. The receptor was derived from a man aged 50 to 60 in good health and CMV-seropositive. The chain links TRBV5-5 to TRBJ2-7; 8 bases fit TRBD1. The sequenced sample consisted of PBMCs. In DNA form, the CDR3 reads TGTGCCAGCAGCCGCCGGGACAGGCCCTCCTACGAGCAGTACTTC. Protein product: CASSRRDRPSYEQYF.